This TCR beta chain was sequenced during a study of blood T cell repertoires in COVID-19. About the research overall: Acute-phase and convalescent COVID-19 samples originated in the United States, Italy and Spain. T cells, B-cell-depleted T cells, or PBMCs supplied cDNA or gDNA.

Germline V gene sequence: CDR1 SEHNR, CDR2 FQNEAQ (reference sequence). The CDR3 is 13 residues long. Trimming removed 5 bases from V and 6 bases from J, with 11 bases in between. Original analysis: Scientists estimated how many nucleated cells there were by amplifying reference gene primers. Method: immunoSEQ multiplex PCR; TCRdb's copy keeps in-frame clones and lacks some. V, J and clone size reflect that table, while D and trimming were determined from the DNA. This sample has around 370,000 clones; 88% occur once, and the top ten carry roughly 1.2%. This sequence originates from a woman between 18 and 29 years old who had recovered from COVID-19. The sample comprised PBMCs or T cells enriched from blood (not recorded which). The chain is built from TRBV7-9 and TRBJ1-5; a weak D match, TRBD1 (5 bases). CDR3: CASSPGGGQPQHF. Here the CDR3 DNA reads TGTGCCAGCAGCCCGGGGGGGGGTCAGCCCCAGCATTTT.